This T cell receptor (beta chain) was identified in a study of cytomegalovirus exposure and HLA in healthy donors (TCRdb year 2017). About the study as a whole: An earlier analysis of roughly 570 of the donors reported approximately 280 Gb of sequence data and 117 million unique TCR beta sequences obtained from about 179 million T cells. The study was designed to test whether signatures of past pathogen exposure could be identified by cataloging public T cell receptors. Among the roughly 400 genotyped donors, around 81% belonged to the genetic ancestry cluster associated with self-reported Caucasian donors. The study combined high-throughput TCR immunosequencing, statistical association of individual TCRs with disease status, and machine learning to predict cytomegalovirus infection status. Class I and class II HLA loci were covered by the typing at four-digit resolution. An early release covering more than 500 HLA-typed donors comprised about 300 gigabases of sequencing data and about 90 million unique TCR sequences. Five DR-DQ haplotypes were treated as single units for association and clustering because of strong linkage in the cohort. Across about 370 genotyped donors of the cohort, an average of roughly 250,000 unique TCR beta nucleotide sequences per donor were sequenced, and roughly a sixth of those sequences were non-productive. A later genetic analysis took genome-wide SNP genotypes for about 55% of the 666 donors and used that subset as a discovery cohort. Besides the first cohort of about 730 subjects, a separate validation cohort made up of 120 different subjects was used. All discovery cohort repertoires had been generated on a single sequencing platform. The T cell repertoires of 700 or so subjects were profiled by immunosequencing and related to cytomegalovirus serostatus. In the later analysis, no new phenotypic data were used to find candidate immune exposures; instead, reliance was placed on TCR beta sequences and their occurrence across donors. An earlier analysis of 587 of the donors used high-throughput TCR beta sequencing to judge whether each TCR beta V gene segment behaved as functional or pseudogenic. A later analysis re-examined previously published TCR beta repertoires from more than 550 donors and added high-resolution HLA genotyping to investigate patterns of TCR occurrence. Donor age, sex, ethnicity and CMV serostatus were compiled alongside the repertoire data. Typing coverage differed by locus: A, B, C, DRB1 and DQB1 were typed in about 629-630 donors, DQA1 in 500 to 550, DPA1 in 600 to 610, and DPB1 in about 450. The paper's findings and limits, for the study overall: This cohort had only TCR beta chains sequenced, and the lack of alpha or paired-chain data limited which features could be detected. For the cohort, immune exposure information was limited to CMV serostatus. According to a later analysis, most CMV-associated TCR beta chains appeared to be HLA-restricted, and the HLA associations seemed to be driven largely by CMV exposure. While some public TCRs were present in many individuals, most TCR sequences turned up only very rarely across donors. V-gene and J-gene trimming of TCR beta chains was associated with a missense DCLRE1C variant in a later genetic analysis, and the association was replicated in an independent cohort. A few of the identified cytomegalovirus-associated TCR beta chains were confirmed in vitro to be specific for cytomegalovirus antigens. In an earlier analysis of approximately 590 of the donors, most TCR beta V segments appeared in productive rearrangements about 90% or about 30% of the time, broadly matching IMGT annotations. Strong co-occurrence of HLA alleles, especially DR and DQ, made assigning TCR associations to individual alleles difficult. The sequencing pipeline was judged likely to have produced a cluster of highly shared sequence variants as a technical artifact. Because HLA typing was unavailable for some donors at each locus, only the typed subset was used in association tests. It was suggested by the authors that the approach could potentially be generalized to other disease states and immunological phenotypes. In a later analysis, TCR association rates were found to vary across HLA loci, with the most associated TCRs seen for DRB1 alleles and the fewest for HLA-C alleles. Some IMGT-functional V segments, including TRBV6-2 and TRBV6-3, could not be distinguished by the 87-base-pair reads and were therefore excluded. At a false discovery rate of 0.05, a later analysis linked 16,000 or so TCR beta sequences to specific HLA alleles. A further reported finding was that TCR beta sequences accurately predicted the HLA-A and HLA-B alleles for most subjects in the first cohort. The study gave a list of under 200 TCR beta chains associated with cytomegalovirus. A later genetic analysis reported fewer N-insertions in productive TCRs among donors in an Asian-associated ancestry cluster than the roughly 690-donor mean. Because counts were too low, roughly 18 rarely observed V segments, including chromosome 9 orphons, were left out of the earlier analysis of a few hundred of the donors. The presence/absence analyses assumed that sequencing depth was roughly uniform across donors, and that assumption may not be true. The classifier was reported to diagnose cytomegalovirus status with high specificity and sensitivity in both the original cohort and the validation cohort. Correlated functional status among segregating V segments might be attributable to linkage disequilibrium, but an unknown experimental factor could not be ruled out. Several of the top co-occurrence clusters appeared to be linked to parvovirus B19, influenza, CMV and Epstein-Barr virus, according to a later analysis. In a later analysis, HLA-associated TCR beta chains showed more clonal expansion and lower generation probabilities than non-associated chains that were equally common.

From the cysteine through the phenylalanine, the CDR3 covers 16 amino acids. Of the read, only the CDR3 DNA is kept; its 48 bases are in frame from base 1. Taken from the germline V gene, the CDR1 and CDR2 loops are SGDLS and YYNGEE. Cut back by 0 bases and 4 bases, the V and J ends lie 16 bases apart. The library relied on the immunoSEQ multiplex PCR assay. The multiplex PCR relied on a mix of 60 forward primers for TCR Vbeta segments and 13 reverse primers for TCR Jbeta segments. The CDR3 region of rearranged TCR beta genes was amplified from genomic DNA by a multiplex PCR assay. The Illumina HiSeq System was used to sequence the amplified TCR beta libraries as 87-base-pair reads. In the source study's methods: Across the 670 or so repertoires, a later analysis counted 78 million or so unique TCR beta chains, 9 million to 14 million of which were shared by at least two donors. Raw reads were error-corrected and collapsed into unique sequences by a nearest-neighbor algorithm in which closely related sequences were merged to remove PCR and sequencing errors. CDR3 sequences were aligned to IMGT reference sequences to assign V, D and J gene segments. Each retained sequence needed at least a six-nucleotide match to both a V gene segment and a J gene segment. A rearrangement was called productive if the CDR3 had no stop codons and remained in frame with V and J, and every other rearrangement was called non-productive. CDR3 was defined by IMGT convention, running from the second conserved V-encoded cysteine to the conserved J-encoded phenylalanine. The earlier analysis of 550 to 650 of the donors excluded any sequence lacking an unambiguous match to a single V gene segment. In an earlier analysis of some 590 of the donors, V segments were called functional above 56.7% productive rearrangements and were called segregating when the between-donor standard deviation exceeded 5%. A statistical classification framework was built for diagnosing cytomegalovirus status from the catalog of TCR beta chain sequences. A later analysis assigned V and J genes by comparing TCR nucleotide sequences with IMGT/GENE-DB human TR gene sequences. A later analysis assigned CDR3 sequences and most-parsimonious VDJ recombination scenarios with the TCRdist pipeline. In a later analysis, each TCR beta chain was defined by its CDR3 amino acid sequence together with its V-gene family, and reads without a unique V-gene family were excluded. As a way to deal with suspected cross-contamination and a sequencing artifact, a later analysis dropped 450 to 600 nucleotide sequences that were highly shared and had low generation probability. In a later analysis, a clonal expansion index for each public chain was calculated from normalized within-repertoire ranks of inferred template counts. A later analysis computed generation probabilities with a VDJ recombination model fitted to out-of-frame rearrangements, and checked the results against IGoR. In a later analysis, hypergeometric tests were used to score TCR-TCR, TCR-HLA and TCR-CMV co-occurrence, with a repertoire-size bias correction applied to TCR pairs. In a later analysis, false discovery rates were estimated by permuting HLA or CMV assignments 20 times. In a later analysis, co-occurring TCRs were grouped using DBSCAN, and TCRdist sequence similarity was added for clustering within HLA-allele-positive subsets. For co-occurrence clustering, repertoires with fewer than 30,000 or more than 120,000 public chains were excluded, along with roughly 5 repertoires with anomalous nucleotide sharing. TCRdb mirrors the immuneACCESS table, restricted to in-frame sequences. Some clones are absent from its copies; in checked studies, under half trace to an unresolved V gene, and the reason for the others is unknown. Clone size and the V and J calls come from that table; the DNA yielded D and trimming. Present in this sample are about 140,000 clones, 65% to 80% of which were seen just once. Together, the top ten hold roughly 1.3% of the sample.

The cohort comprised 550 to 700 healthy bone marrow donors. All cohort members were sampled while nominally healthy, although unrecorded immune exposures were likely present. The donor tested CMV seropositive and was one of the 289 seropositive cohort members. Each donor provided a peripheral blood sample, and peripheral blood mononuclear cells were used for TCR beta sequencing. The Qiagen DNeasy Blood Extraction Kit was used to extract genomic DNA from the blood cell samples. In regard to this clone: There is no known antigen for this receptor. Per-base qualities were not stored, and no clone one base away is much larger.

This clonotype originated in a male donor in good health and CMV-seropositive. Recombination linked TRBV9 to TRBJ2-5; a weak D assignment points to TRBD2 (6 bases agree). Source material: PBMCs. The sequence in DNA is TGTGCCAGCAGCGTAGGTTGGACTGGGGGGACAGAGACCCAGTACTTC. Translation gives CASSVGWTGGTETQYF.